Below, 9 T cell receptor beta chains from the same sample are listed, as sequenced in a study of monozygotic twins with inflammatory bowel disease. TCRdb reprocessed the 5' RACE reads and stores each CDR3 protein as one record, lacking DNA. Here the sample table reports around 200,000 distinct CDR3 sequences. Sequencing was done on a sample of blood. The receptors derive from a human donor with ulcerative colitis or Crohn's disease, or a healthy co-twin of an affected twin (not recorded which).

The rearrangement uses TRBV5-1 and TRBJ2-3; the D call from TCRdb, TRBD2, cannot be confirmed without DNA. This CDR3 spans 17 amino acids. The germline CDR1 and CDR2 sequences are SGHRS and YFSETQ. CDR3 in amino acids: CASSLRTSGGPTDTQYF.

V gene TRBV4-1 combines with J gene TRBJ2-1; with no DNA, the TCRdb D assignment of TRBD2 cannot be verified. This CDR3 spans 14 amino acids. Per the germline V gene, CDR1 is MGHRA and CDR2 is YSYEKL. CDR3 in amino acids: CASSRRAPRREQFF.

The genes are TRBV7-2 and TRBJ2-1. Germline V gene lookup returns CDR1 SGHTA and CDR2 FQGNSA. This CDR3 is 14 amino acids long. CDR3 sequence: CASSLGLSVHEQFF.

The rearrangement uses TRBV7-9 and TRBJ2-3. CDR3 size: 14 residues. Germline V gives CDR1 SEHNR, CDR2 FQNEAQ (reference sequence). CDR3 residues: CASSRDGLADTQYF.

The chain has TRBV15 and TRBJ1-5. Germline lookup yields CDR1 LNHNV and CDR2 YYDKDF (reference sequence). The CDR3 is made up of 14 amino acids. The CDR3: CATGGVLGDQPQHF.

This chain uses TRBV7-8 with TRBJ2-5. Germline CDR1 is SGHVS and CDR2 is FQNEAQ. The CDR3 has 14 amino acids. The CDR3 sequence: CASSLGIDQETQYF.

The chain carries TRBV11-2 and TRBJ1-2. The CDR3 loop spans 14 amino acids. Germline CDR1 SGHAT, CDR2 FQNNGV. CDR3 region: CASSLDRGTYGYTF. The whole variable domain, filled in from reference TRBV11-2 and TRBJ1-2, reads EAGVAQSPRYKIIEKRQSVAFWCNPISGHATLYWYQQILGQGPKLLIQFQNNGVVDDSQLPKDRFSAERLKGVDSTLKIQPAKLEDSAVYLCASSLDRGTYGYTFGSGTRLTVV.

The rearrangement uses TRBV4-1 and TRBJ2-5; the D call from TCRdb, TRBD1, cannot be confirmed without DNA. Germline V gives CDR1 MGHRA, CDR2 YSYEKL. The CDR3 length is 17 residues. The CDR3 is CASSQPTRVWGQETQYF.

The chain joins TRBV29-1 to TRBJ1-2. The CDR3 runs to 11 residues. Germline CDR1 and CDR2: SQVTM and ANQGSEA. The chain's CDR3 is CSERSNGGYTF.